These 11 T cell receptor beta chains came from one sample sequenced in a study of T cell responses to AZD1222 COVID-19 vaccine. Profiling relied on immunoSEQ multiplex PCR, and the TCRdb table lists in-frame clones only, not all of them. The sample comprises some 180,000 clones, just over 85% of which are singletons, and around 0.5% rests with the top ten. Sequences were derived from peripheral blood, sampled on day 0 of AZD1222 vaccination. These receptors were obtained from an adult in good health.

The rearrangement links TRBV7-9 to TRBJ1-4; D unclear. CDR1 is SEHNR and CDR2 is FQNEAQ in the germline V gene (reference sequence). The V and J ends lost 5 bases and 0 bases respectively, with 22 bases between them. The CDR3 contains 19 residues. CDR3 DNA sequence: TGTGCCAGCAGCCTGCGGAGCAGCGGACCTTTTGCAACTAATGAAAAACTGTTTTTT. It translates to CASSLRSSGPFATNEKLFF.

This chain connects TRBV9 to TRBJ2-2; TRBD2 matches at 15 bases. The CDR3 totals 17 residues. V lost 4 bases to trimming and J lost 5 bases; unmatched junction nucleotides: 6. CDR1 is SGDLS and CDR2 is YYNGEE in the germline V gene. This CDR3 reads CASSLRGLAGGTGELFF. The CDR3 region has the DNA TGTGCCAGCAGCTTAAGGGGACTAGCGGGAGGAACCGGGGAGCTGTTTTTT.

The chain uses TRBV28 and TRBJ2-7, with D uncertain. Trimming removed 3 bases at V and 6 bases at J, with 9 bases between. CDR3 length: 12 amino acids. CDR1 is MDHEN, CDR2 SYDVKM, per germline. The CDR3 is CASSFAPLEQYF. The CDR3 bases are TGTGCCAGCAGTTTCGCCCCCCTCGAGCAGTACTTC. The variable domain in full, with the rest retrieved from reference TRBV28 and TRBJ2-7, is DVKVTQSSRYLVKRTGEKVFLECVQDMDHENMFWYRQDPGLGLRLIYFSYDVKMKEKGDIPEGYSVSREKKERFSLILESASTNQTSMYLCASSFAPLEQYFGPGTRLTVT.

The V call is TRBV5-5, the J call TRBJ2-1; 8 nucleotides line up with TRBD1. CDR1 and CDR2 from the germline V gene are SGHKS and YYEKEE (reference sequence). The CDR3 length is 15 residues. Germline trimming cut 0 bases from V and 4 bases from J; bases unmatched to any gene: 3. The CDR3 DNA is TGTGCCAGCAGCTTGGCGGGACAGGAGTACAATGAGCAGTTCTTC. This encodes CASSLAGQEYNEQFF. Full variable domain (rest looked up from reference TRBV5-5 and TRBJ2-1): DAGVTQSPTHLIKTRGQQVTLRCSPISGHKSVSWYQQVLGQGPQFIFQYYEKEERGRGNFPDRFSARQFPNYSSELNVNALLLGDSALYLCASSLAGQEYNEQFFGPGTRLTVL.

This chain connects TRBV5-1 to TRBJ2-7, with TRBD2 matching over 10 bases. Trimming at V came to 0 bases and at J to 5 bases, leaving 11 bases not matched to a gene. The V gene's germline CDR1 is SGHRS and CDR2 YFSETQ. There are 17 residues in the CDR3. For the CDR3, the DNA is TGCGCCAGCAGCTTGGCCCGTGGGGCTAGCGGGAGTCACGAGCAGTACTTC. It translates to CASSLARGASGSHEQYF.

V gene TRBV3-1 (or the pseudogene TRBV3-2) combines with J gene TRBJ1-6; possible D gene TRBD1, 5 bases. CDR3 length: 18 residues. V lost 4 bases to trimming and J lost 1 base, with 17 bases between them. Germline V CDR1 and CDR2: LGHDT, YNNKEL (reference sequence). The CDR3 reads CASSLRTAGGSYNSPLHF. The DNA for the CDR3 is TGTGCCAGCAGCCTCCGGACCGCCGGGGGTTCCTATAATTCACCCCTCCACTTT.

The rearrangement joins TRBV12-3 or TRBV12-4 to TRBJ2-7, with D hard to call. The CDR3 length is 13 residues. The ends were cut back, 7 bases at V and 7 bases at J, with 17 bases in the middle. The CDR3 is CASTQTPPREQYF. CDR3 coding DNA: TGTGCCAGCACTCAGACCCCACCTAGGGAGCAGTACTTC.

The chain couples TRBV23-1 to TRBJ1-2; TRBD1 matches at 10 bases. TRBV23-1 is designated an ORF whose function remains uncertain. The CDR3 length is 13 residues. V was clipped by 2 bases and J by 14 bases; unmatched bases: 8. Here the CDR3 reads CASSQGQGVKGTF. In DNA, the CDR3 is TGCGCCAGCAGTCAAGGACAGGGGGTGAAAGGGACCTTC.

This clone appeared many times. The gene calls are TRBV19 and TRBJ1-5; D remains ambiguous. V lost 5 bases and J lost 5, with 4 bases in between. Per the germline V gene, CDR1 is LNHDA and CDR2 is SQIVND (reference sequence). The length of the CDR3 is 11 residues. CDR3 protein: CASSDYQPQHF. The CDR3 DNA sequence: TGTGCCAGTAGTGATTATCAGCCCCAGCATTTT. Using reference TRBV19 and TRBJ1-5 for the parts outside the CDR3, the full variable domain is DGGITQSPKYLFRKEGQNVTLSCEQNLNHDAMYWYRQDPGQGLRLIYYSQIVNDFQKGDIAEGYSVSREKKESFPLTVTSAQKNPTAFYLCASSDYQPQHFGDGTRLSIL.

CDR3 residues: CASSVGQGGIYEQYF. The CDR3 region has the DNA TGTGCCAGCAGTGTCGGACAGGGGGGCATCTACGAGCAGTACTTC. The chain is built from TRBV27 and TRBJ2-7, with 10 bases matching TRBD1. Germline V gives CDR1 MNHEY, CDR2 SMNVEV (reference sequence). V was pared by 5 bases and J by 3 bases, with 7 bases of the junction left unmatched. This CDR3 is built from 15 residues.

V and J are TRBV10-2 and TRBJ2-7, with 7 positions matching TRBD2. With 2 bases clipped from V and 5 bases from J, the junction kept 3 bases outside the gene matches. Germline V lookup: CDR1 WSHSY, CDR2 SAAADI. The CDR3 is 13 residues long. DNA for the CDR3: TGCGCCAGCAGTGAGGGACTAGTCCACGAGCAGTACTTC. This sequence encodes CASSEGLVHEQYF.